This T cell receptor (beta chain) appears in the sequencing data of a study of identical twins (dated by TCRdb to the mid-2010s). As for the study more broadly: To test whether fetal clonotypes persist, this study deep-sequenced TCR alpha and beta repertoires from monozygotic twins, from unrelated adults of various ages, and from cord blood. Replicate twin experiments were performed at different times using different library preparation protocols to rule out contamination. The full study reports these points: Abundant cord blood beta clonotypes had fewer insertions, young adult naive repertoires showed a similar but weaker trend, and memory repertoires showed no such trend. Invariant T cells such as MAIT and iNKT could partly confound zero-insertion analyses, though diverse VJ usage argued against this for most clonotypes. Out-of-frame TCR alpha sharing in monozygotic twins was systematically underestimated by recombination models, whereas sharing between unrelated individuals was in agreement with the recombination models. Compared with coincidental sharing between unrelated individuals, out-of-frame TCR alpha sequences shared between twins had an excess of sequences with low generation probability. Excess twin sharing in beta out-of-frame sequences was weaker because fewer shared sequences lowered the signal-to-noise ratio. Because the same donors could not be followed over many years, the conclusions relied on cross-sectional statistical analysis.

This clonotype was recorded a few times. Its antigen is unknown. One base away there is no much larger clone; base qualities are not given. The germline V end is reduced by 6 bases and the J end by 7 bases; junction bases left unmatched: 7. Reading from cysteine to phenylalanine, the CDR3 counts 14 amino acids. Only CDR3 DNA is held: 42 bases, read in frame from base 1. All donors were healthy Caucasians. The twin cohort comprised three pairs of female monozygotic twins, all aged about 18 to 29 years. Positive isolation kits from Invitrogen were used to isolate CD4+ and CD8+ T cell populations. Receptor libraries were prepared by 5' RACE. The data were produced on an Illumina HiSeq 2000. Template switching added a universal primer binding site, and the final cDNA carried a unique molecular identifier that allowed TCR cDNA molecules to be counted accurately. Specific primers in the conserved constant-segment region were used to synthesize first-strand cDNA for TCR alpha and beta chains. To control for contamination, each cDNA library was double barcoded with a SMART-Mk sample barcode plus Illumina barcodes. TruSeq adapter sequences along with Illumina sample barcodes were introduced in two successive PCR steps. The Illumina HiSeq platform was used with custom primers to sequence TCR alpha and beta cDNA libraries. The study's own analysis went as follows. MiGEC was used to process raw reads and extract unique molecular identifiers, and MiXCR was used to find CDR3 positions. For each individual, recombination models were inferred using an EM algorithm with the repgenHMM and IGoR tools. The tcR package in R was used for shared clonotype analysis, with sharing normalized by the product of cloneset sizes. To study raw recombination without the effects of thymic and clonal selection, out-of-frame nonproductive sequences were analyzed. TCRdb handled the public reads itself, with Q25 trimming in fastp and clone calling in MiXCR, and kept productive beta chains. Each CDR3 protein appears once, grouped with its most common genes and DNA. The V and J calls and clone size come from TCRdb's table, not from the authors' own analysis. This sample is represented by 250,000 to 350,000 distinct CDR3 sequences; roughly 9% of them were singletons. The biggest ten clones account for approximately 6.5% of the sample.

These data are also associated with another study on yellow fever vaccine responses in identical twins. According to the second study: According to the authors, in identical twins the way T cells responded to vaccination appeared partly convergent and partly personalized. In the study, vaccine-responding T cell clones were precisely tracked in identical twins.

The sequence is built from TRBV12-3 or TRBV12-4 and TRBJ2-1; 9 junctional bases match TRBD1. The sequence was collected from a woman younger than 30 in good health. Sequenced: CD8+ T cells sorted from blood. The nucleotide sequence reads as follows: TGTGCCAGCAGAACAGGGGGCGGCGGAAATGAGCAGTTCTTC. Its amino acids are CASRTGGGGNEQFF.